A single sample gave rise to the 10 T cell receptor beta chains below, sequenced in a study of blood T cells in healthy people across ages. Using a J-beta primer mix together with a sample-barcoded 5' primer, a second PCR was run for roughly 6 to 11 cycles. TCRdb called the 5' RACE reads again in MiXCR, with one record for every CDR3 protein. The repertoire holds hundreds of thousands of distinct CDR3 sequences, with around 32% as singletons. The specimen sequenced was blood. Receptors originate from an elderly woman in good health.

The table lists this clonotype with many counts. This chain joins TRBV9 and TRBJ2-7; no clear D gene. This CDR3 is built from 14 residues. The germline CDR1 and CDR2 sequences are SGDLS and YYNGEE. V was pared by 0 bases and J by 4 bases, with 11 bases between. The CDR3 nucleotides read TGTGCCAGCAGCGTAGGTGGTCCGGGTTACGAGCAGTACTTC. Translation gives CASSVGGPGYEQYF.

This clonotype was counted at least ten times. The chain employs TRBV29-1 and TRBJ2-7; D remains unclear. The CDR3 runs to 12 residues. CDR1 SQVTM and CDR2 ANQGSEA come from the germline V gene. Trimming shortened V by 4 bases and J by 2 bases, and 9 bases separated the two germline ends. As DNA, the CDR3 is TGCAGCGTTGCCGACGGAACCTACGAGCAGTACTTC. Amino acid sequence: CSVADGTYEQYF.

At least ten counts were recorded for this clonotype. The chain carries TRBV5-1 and TRBJ2-7, with D hard to call. Germline CDR1 is SGHRS and CDR2 is YFSETQ. This CDR3 contains 15 residues. Trimming pared 0 bases from V and 3 bases from J, leaving 13 bases between. The CDR3 loop reads CASSLDTSSLYEQYF. The CDR3, as DNA: TGCGCCAGCAGCTTGGACACCAGTAGTCTCTACGAGCAGTACTTC.

This clonotype has ten or more counts. DNA of the CDR3: TGTGCCAGCAGCCAAGAATTGGGACTAGGTGTAACAGATACGCAGTATTTT. It yields the protein CASSQELGLGVTDTQYF. The chain joins TRBV3-1 to TRBJ2-3; 8 bases are shared with TRBD2. V was pared by 0 bases and J by 3 bases, with 8 bases of the junction left unmatched. The germline V gene has CDR1 LGHDT and CDR2 YNNKEL (reference sequence). The CDR3 is 17 amino acids.

This clonotype has a count of ten or more. The chain employs TRBV5-1 and TRBJ2-7; no firm D call. With 7 bases removed from V and 0 bases from J, the gap between germline ends came to 11 bases. CDR1 SGHRS and CDR2 YFSETQ come from the germline V gene. The CDR3 totals 13 residues. The CDR3 protein is CASGLLGSYEQYF. The CDR3 region has the DNA TGCGCCAGCGGTTTATTAGGCTCCTACGAGCAGTACTTC.

The sample holds many counts of this clonotype. The genes are TRBV7-2 and TRBJ1-2; D is unresolved. The ends were cut back, 5 bases at V and 6 bases at J, with 13 bases in the middle. CDR3 size: 13 residues. The germline V gene encodes CDR1 SGHTA and CDR2 FQGNSA. The CDR3: CASSPIERDGYTF. CDR3 coding DNA: TGTGCCAGCAGCCCTATTGAACGGGATGGCTACACCTTC.

J is TRBJ2-1 and V is TRBV29-1, with D possibly matching TRBD1 (6 bases). There are 14 residues in the CDR3. Germline lookup yields CDR1 SQVTM and CDR2 ANQGSEA. V was trimmed by 6 bases and J by 3 bases, leaving 15 bases between them. In DNA form, the CDR3 reads TGCAGCGTGTACAGGGAATGGGGCTACAATGAGCAGTTCTTC. Amino acids: CSVYREWGYNEQFF.

Note on this clonotype: This may come from a read error, since a much larger clone is one base off. This chain joins TRBV10-3 and TRBJ2-3, with D possibly being TRBD2 (5 bases). The CDR3 length is 17 residues. The germline V gene encodes CDR1 ENHRY and CDR2 SYGVKD. The CDR3: CAIGEPIRTQTTDTQYF. Written as DNA, the CDR3 is TGTGCCATCGGTGAGCCAATCCGGACTCAGACTACAGATACGCAGTATTTT.

The rearrangement uses TRBV12-3 or TRBV12-4 and TRBJ2-1, with 10 bases matching TRBD2. Germline trimming cut 4 bases from V and 9 bases from J; bases unmatched to any gene: 3. The CDR3 covers 13 residues. The CDR3 DNA is TGTGCCAGCAGTTCGGGACTAGCGACTGAGCAGTTCTTC. Translation: CASSSGLATEQFF.

This clonotype was seen ten or more times. The chain uses TRBV20-1 and TRBJ2-7, with TRBD2 matching over 12 bases. The trim removed 6 bases at V and 10 bases at J, leaving 25 bases unmatched. This CDR3 region has 18 residues. CDR1 is DFQATT, CDR2 SNEGSKA, per germline (reference sequence). CDR3 bases: TGCAGTGCCCACGCTGGGCTAGCGGGGGGGAGGTTCGAATCGTCCCAGTACTTC. The encoded protein is CSAHAGLAGGRFESSQYF.